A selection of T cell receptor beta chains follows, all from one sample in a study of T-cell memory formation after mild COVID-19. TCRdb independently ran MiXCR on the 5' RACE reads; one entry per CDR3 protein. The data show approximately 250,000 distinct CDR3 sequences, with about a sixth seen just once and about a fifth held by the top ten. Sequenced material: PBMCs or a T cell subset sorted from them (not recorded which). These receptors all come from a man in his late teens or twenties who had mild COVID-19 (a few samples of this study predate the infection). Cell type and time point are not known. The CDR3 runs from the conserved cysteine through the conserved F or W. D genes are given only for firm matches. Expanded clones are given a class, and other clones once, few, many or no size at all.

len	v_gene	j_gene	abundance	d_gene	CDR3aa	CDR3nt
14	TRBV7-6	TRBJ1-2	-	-	CASSEQSFNYGYTF	TGTGCCAGCAGCGAACAGAGCTTTAACTATGGCTACACCTTC
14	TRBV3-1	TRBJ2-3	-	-	CASSQGVGTDTQYF	TGTGCCAGCAGCCAAGGCGTGGGCACAGATACGCAGTATTTT
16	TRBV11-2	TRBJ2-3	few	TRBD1	CASSSPYRGQGDTQYF	TGTGCCAGCAGCTCGCCTTACAGGGGGCAGGGGGATACGCAGTATTTT
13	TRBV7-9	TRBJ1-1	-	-	CASSSGGDPEAFF	TGTGCCAGCAGCTCCGGAGGCGACCCTGAAGCTTTCTTT
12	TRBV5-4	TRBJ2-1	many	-	CASSPQINEQFF	TGTGCCAGCAGCCCCCAGATTAATGAGCAGTTCTTC
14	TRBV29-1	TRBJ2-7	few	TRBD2	CSVLGSGAAGEQYF	TGCAGCGTTCTGGGAAGCGGGGCGGCAGGCGAGCAGTACTTC
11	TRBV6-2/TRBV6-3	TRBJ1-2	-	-	CATSWVSGYTF	TGTGCCACCTCTTGGGTGTCTGGCTACACCTTC
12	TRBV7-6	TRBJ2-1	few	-	CASSLVGDEQFF	TGTGCCAGCAGCTTAGTGGGGGATGAGCAGTTCTTC
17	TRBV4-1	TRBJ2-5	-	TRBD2	CASSQGFLAGGRETQYF	TGCGCCAGCAGCCAAGGGTTCCTAGCGGGGGGTAGAGAGACCCAGTACTTC
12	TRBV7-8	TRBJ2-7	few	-	CASSGDINEQYF	TGTGCCAGCAGTGGGGACATCAACGAGCAGTACTTC
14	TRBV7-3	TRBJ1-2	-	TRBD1	CASSLGQGEDGYTF	TGTGCCAGCAGCCTGGGACAGGGGGAGGATGGCTACACCTTC
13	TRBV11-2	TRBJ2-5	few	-	CASSFPGRETQYF	TGTGCCAGCAGCTTTCCCGGAAGGGAGACCCAGTACTTC
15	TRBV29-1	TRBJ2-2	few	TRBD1	CSVDKGQGIDGELFF	TGCAGCGTTGACAAAGGACAGGGGATTGACGGGGAGCTGTTTTTT
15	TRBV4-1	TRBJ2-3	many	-	CASSPRWVGTDTQYF	TGCGCCAGCAGCCCGAGGTGGGTGGGCACAGATACGCAGTATTTT
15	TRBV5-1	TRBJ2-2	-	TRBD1	CASSAGTGRPGELFF	TGCGCCAGCAGTGCCGGGACAGGGAGACCCGGGGAGCTGTTTTTT
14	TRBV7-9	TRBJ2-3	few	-	CASRSEGRPDTQYF	TGTGCCAGCAGGTCGGAGGGAAGACCCGATACGCAGTATTTT
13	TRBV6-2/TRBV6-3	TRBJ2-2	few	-	CASSYWTAGELFF	TGTGCCAGCAGTTATTGGACAGCCGGGGAGCTGTTTTTT
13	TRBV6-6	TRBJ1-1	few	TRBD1	CASTGTGGTEAFF	TGTGCCAGCACCGGGACAGGGGGCACTGAAGCTTTCTTT
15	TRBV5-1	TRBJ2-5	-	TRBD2	CASSLLAGYQETQYF	TGCGCCAGCAGCTTGCTAGCGGGGTACCAAGAGACCCAGTACTTC
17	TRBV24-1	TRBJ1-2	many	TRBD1	CATSDRTGGPILGGYTF	TGTGCCACCAGTGATCGGACAGGGGGCCCGATACTAGGAGGCTACACCTTC
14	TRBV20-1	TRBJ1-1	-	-	CSAPGGVMNTEAFF	TGCAGTGCCCCTGGGGGGGTTATGAACACTGAAGCTTTCTTT
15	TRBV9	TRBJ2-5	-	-	CASSVGVRGEETQYF	TGTGCCAGCAGCGTAGGAGTCAGGGGAGAGGAGACCCAGTACTTC
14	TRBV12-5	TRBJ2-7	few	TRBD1	CASGLRTGVYEQYF	TGTGCTAGTGGCCTTAGGACAGGGGTCTACGAGCAGTACTTC
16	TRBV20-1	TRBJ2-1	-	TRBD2	CSARTPSGGHYNEQFF	TGCAGTGCTAGGACCCCTAGCGGGGGCCACTACAATGAGCAGTTCTTC
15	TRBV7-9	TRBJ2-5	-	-	CASSPLGHQQETQYF	TGTGCCAGCAGCCCCCTGGGACACCAACAAGAGACCCAGTACTTC
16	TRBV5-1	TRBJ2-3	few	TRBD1	CASMTGGFGPTDTQYF	TGCGCCAGTATGACAGGGGGGTTTGGTCCGACAGATACGCAGTATTTT
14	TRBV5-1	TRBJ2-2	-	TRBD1	CVSNMGQGPGELFF	TGCGTCAGCAACATGGGACAGGGTCCCGGGGAGCTGTTTTTT
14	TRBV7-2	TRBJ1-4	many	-	CASSLGQTNEKLFF	TGTGCCAGCAGCTTGGGACAAACTAATGAAAAACTGTTTTTT
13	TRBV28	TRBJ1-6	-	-	CASSSLQNSPLHF	TGTGCCAGCAGTTCGCTACAGAATTCACCCCTCCACTTT
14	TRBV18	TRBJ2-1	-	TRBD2	CASSSGANYTEQFF	TGTGCCAGCTCTAGCGGGGCGAACTACACTGAGCAGTTCTTC
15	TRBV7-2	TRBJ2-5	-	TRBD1	CASSARTGRAETQYF	TGTGCCAGCAGCGCCCGGACAGGGCGGGCAGAGACCCAGTACTTC
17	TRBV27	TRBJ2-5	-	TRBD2	CASSLSVASGGSETQYF	TGTGCCAGCAGTTTATCGGTCGCTAGCGGGGGGTCGGAGACCCAGTACTTC
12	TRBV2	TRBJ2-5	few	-	CASGPAQETQYF	TGTGCCAGCGGGCCAGCCCAAGAGACCCAGTACTTC
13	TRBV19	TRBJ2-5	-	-	CASSMVTQETQYF	TGTGCCAGTAGTATGGTGACCCAAGAGACCCAGTACTTC